This TCR beta chain comes out of a study of blood T cell repertoires in COVID-19. The wider study: PBMCs, B-cell-depleted T cells, or T cells were the source of the cDNA or gDNA that made up the material.

Participant age was about 18 to 95 years, and participants resided in about two dozen US areas. Each participant's cohort was designated according to participant-reported clinical history. Sequencing was performed with immunoSEQ multiplex PCR; in TCRdb, only in-frame clones are kept and a portion is missing. The profile shows almost 250,000 clones, around 85% of them singletons. Sequencing used PBMCs or T cells enriched from blood (not recorded which). The TCR sequence derives from a woman aged 45-65 years with acute COVID-19.

The CDR3 sequence: CASSDVAFYNEQFF. In DNA form, the CDR3 reads TGTGCCAGTAGTGACGTAGCTTTCTACAATGAGCAGTTCTTC. V usage is TRBV3-1 (or the pseudogene TRBV3-2) and J usage is TRBJ2-1; D uncertain. Germline CDR1 is LGHDT and CDR2 is YNNKEL (reference sequence). The germline V and J ends were trimmed by 9 bases and 3 bases, with 15 bases remaining between them. The CDR3 runs 14 residues.